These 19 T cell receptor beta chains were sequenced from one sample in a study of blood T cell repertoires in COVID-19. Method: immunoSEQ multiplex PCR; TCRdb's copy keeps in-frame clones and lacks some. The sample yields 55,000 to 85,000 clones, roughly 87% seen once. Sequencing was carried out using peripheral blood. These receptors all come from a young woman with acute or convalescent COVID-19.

The CDR3 reads CASSNTGSPNNEQFF. In DNA form, the CDR3 reads TGTGCCAGCAGTAACACAGGTTCTCCCAACAATGAGCAGTTCTTC. The chain combines TRBV6-5 with TRBJ2-1, with D possibly matching TRBD1 (5 bases). The CDR3 consists of 15 residues. Trimming removed 5 bases from V and 5 bases from J, with 16 bases in between. Looked up from germline, CDR1 is MNHEY and CDR2 is SVGAGI.

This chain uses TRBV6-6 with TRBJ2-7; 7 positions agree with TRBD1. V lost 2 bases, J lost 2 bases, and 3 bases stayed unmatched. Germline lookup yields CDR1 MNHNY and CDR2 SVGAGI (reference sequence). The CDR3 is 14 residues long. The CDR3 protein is CASSYTDRTYEQYF. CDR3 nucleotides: TGTGCCAGCAGTTACACGGACAGGACCTACGAGCAGTACTTC.

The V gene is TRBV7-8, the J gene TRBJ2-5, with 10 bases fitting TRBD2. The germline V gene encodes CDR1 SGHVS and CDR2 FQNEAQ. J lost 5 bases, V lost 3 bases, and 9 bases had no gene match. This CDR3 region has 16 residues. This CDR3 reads CASSFVERGGLETQYF. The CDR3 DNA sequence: TGTGCCAGCAGCTTTGTCGAGCGGGGGGGCTTGGAGACCCAGTACTTC.

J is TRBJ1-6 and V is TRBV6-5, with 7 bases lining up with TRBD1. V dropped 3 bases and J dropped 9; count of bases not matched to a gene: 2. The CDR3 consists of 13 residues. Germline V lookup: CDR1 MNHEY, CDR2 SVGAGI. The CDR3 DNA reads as TGTGCCAGCAGTTATACAGGGGTTTCACCCCTCCACTTT. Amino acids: CASSYTGVSPLHF.

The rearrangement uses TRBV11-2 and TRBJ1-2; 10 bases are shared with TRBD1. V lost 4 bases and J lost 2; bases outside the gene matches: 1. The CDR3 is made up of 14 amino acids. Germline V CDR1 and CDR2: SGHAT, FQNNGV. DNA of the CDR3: TGTGCCAGCAGCTGGGGACAGGGGAACTATGGCTACACCTTC. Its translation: CASSWGQGNYGYTF.

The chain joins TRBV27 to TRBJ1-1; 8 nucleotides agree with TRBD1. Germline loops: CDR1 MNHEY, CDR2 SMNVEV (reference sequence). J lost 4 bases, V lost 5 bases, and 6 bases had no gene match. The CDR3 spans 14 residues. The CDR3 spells CASSRVGQGTEAFF. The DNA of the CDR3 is TGTGCCAGCAGTCGCGTTGGACAGGGCACTGAAGCTTTCTTT.

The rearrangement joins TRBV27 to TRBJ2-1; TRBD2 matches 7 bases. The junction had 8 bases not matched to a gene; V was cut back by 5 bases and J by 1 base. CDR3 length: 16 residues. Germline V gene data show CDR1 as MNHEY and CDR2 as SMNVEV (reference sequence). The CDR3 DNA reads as TGTGCCAGCAGTGGGAGGGAGGGGTCTTCCTACAATGAGCAGTTCTTC. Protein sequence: CASSGREGSSYNEQFF.

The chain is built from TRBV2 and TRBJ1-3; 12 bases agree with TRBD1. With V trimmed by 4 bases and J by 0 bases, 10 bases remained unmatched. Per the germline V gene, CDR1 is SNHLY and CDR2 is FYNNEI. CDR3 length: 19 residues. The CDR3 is CASSASGTGGPLSGNTIYF. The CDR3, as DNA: TGTGCCAGCAGTGCCTCCGGGACAGGGGGCCCCCTCTCTGGAAACACCATATATTTT. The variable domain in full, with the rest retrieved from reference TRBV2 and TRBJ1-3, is EPEVTQTPSHQVTQMGQEVILRCVPISNHLYFYWYRQILGQKVEFLVSFYNNEISEKSEIFDDQFSVERPDGSNFTLKIRSTKLEDSAMYFCASSASGTGGPLSGNTIYFGEGSWLTVV.

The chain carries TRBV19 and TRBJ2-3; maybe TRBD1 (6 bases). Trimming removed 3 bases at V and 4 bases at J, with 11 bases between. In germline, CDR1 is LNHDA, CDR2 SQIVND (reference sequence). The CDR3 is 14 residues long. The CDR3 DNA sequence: TGTGCCAGTAGTATCCACAGGGCTCCAGATACGCAGTATTTT. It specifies CASSIHRAPDTQYF.

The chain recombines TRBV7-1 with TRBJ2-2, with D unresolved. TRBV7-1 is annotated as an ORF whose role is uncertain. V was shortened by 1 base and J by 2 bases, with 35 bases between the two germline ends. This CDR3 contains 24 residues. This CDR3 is CASSSVVTLRPPIAAHHNTGELFF. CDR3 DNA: TGTGCCAGCAGCTCAGTCGTTACGCTCAGGCCACCGATCGCAGCCCACCACAACACCGGGGAGCTGTTTTTT.

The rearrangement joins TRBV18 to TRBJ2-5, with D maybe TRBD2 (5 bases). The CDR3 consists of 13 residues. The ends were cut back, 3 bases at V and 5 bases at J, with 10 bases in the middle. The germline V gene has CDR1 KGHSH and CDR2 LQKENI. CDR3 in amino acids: CASSPWSGETQYF. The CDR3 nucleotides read TGTGCCAGCTCACCTTGGTCGGGGGAGACCCAGTACTTC.

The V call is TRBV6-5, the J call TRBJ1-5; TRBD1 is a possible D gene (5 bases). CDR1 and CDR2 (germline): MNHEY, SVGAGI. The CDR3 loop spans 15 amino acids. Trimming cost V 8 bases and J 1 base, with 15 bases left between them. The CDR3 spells CASRRGFLSNQPQHF. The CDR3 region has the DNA TGTGCCAGCCGTCGGGGGTTTTTGAGCAATCAGCCCCAGCATTTT.

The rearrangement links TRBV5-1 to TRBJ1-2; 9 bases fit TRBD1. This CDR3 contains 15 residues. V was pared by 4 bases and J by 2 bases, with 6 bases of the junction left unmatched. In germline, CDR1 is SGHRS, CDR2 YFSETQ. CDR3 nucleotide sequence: TGCGCCAGCAGCATATCCGGGACAGGGAACTATGGCTACACCTTC. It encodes CASSISGTGNYGYTF.

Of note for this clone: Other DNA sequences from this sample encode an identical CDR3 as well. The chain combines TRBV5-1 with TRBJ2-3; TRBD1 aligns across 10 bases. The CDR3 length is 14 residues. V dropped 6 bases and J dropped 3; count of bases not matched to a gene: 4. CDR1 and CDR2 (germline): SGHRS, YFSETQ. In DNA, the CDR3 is TGCGCCAGCACTACGGGACAGGGGACAGATACGCAGTATTTT. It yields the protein CASTTGQGTDTQYF.

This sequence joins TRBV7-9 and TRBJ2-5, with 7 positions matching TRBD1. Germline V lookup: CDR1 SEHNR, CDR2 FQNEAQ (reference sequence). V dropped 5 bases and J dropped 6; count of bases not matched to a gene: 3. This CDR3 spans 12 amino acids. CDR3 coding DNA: TGTGCCAGCAGCGCACAGGGGAAGACCCAGTACTTC. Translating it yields CASSAQGKTQYF.

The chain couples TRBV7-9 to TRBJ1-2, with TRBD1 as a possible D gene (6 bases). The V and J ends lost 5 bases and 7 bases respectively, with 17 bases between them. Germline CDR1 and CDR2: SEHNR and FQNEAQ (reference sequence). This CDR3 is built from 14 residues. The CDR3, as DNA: TGTGCCAGCAGCCGGGGAGCCACAGGGATTGGCTACACCTTC. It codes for CASSRGATGIGYTF.

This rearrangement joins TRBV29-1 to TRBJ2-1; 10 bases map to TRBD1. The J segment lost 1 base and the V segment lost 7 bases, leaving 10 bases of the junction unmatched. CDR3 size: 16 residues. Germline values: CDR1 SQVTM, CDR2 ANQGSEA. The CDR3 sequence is CSGQKTGGGSYNEQFF. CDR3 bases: TGCAGCGGCCAAAAGACAGGGGGCGGATCCTACAATGAGCAGTTCTTC.

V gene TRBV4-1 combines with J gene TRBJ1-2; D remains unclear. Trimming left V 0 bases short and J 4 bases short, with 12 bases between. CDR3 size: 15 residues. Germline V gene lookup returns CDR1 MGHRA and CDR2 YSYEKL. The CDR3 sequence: CASSQEAAGSYGYTF. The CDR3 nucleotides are TGCGCCAGCAGCCAAGAAGCTGCGGGGTCCTATGGCTACACCTTC.

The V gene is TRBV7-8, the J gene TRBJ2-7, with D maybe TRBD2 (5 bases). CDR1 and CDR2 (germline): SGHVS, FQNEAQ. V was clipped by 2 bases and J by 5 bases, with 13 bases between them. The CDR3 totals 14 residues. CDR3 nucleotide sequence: TGTGCCAGCAGCTTAATTCGGGGTGAAAACGAGCAGTACTTC. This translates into CASSLIRGENEQYF.